A selection of T cell receptor beta chains follows, all from one sample in a study of Tregs in tolerant kidney transplant recipients. Some clones are missing from TCRdb's copy, which holds only in-frame ones; the method was immunoSEQ multiplex PCR. The sample lists about 83,000 clones, less than 98% occurring once. This specimen consisted of CD4+ T cells from blood, obtained before the transplant. The receptor set was obtained from a human donor who received a combined kidney and bone marrow transplant. Each CDR3 is given with its conserved first and last residue. The order of the fields is clone size, J gene, D gene, V gene, CDR3 protein, CDR3 DNA. A D gene is named only where the DNA matches it firmly. Size is stated for part of the rows, as once, few or many counts, or as a class when the clone is expanded.

size: .; J: TRBJ2-4; D: .; V: TRBV4-3; CDR3: CASSQDTRNIQYF; DNA: TGCGCCAGCAGCCAAGATACTAGGAACATTCAGTACTTC
size: .; J: TRBJ2-7; D: TRBD2; V: TRBV2; CDR3: CASSKSGGARF; DNA: TGTGCCAGCAGTAAAAGCGGGGGGGCTCGGTTC
size: .; J: TRBJ1-5; D: .; V: TRBV15; CDR3: CATSRVAGIVSNQPQHF; DNA: TGTGCCACCAGCAGAGTAGCAGGGATTGTCAGCAATCAGCCCCAGCATTTT
size: .; J: TRBJ1-6; D: .; V: TRBV6-1; CDR3: CASSTTETINSPLHF; DNA: TGTGCCAGCTCAACGACCGAAACTATTAATTCACCCCTCCACTTT
size: .; J: TRBJ1-2; D: .; V: TRBV7-8; CDR3: CASSLNTGNYGYTF; DNA: TGTGCCAGCAGCTTAAATACGGGAAACTATGGCTACACCTTC
size: .; J: TRBJ2-1; D: TRBD2; V: TRBV18; CDR3: CASSKSGGARTYNEQFF; DNA: TGTGCCAGCTCAAAAAGCGGGGGGGCCCGAACCTACAATGAGCAGTTCTTC
size: .; J: TRBJ1-1; D: .; V: TRBV2; CDR3: CASRQTGALNTEAFF; DNA: TGTGCCAGCAGACAAACAGGTGCACTCAACACTGAAGCTTTCTTT
size: .; J: TRBJ2-7; D: TRBD2; V: TRBV5-6; CDR3: CASSLLALAGGDEQYF; DNA: TGTGCCAGCAGCTTGTTGGCTCTAGCGGGGGGTGACGAGCAGTACTTC
size: .; J: TRBJ1-1; D: TRBD1; V: TRBV7-3; CDR3: CAGPVIRGRQGAFLDTEAFF; DNA: TGTGCCGGACCGGTTATAAGGGGAAGGCAGGGGGCATTTTTGGACACTGAAGCTTTCTTT
size: .; J: TRBJ2-4; D: .; V: TRBV19; CDR3: CASSAGRPRNPKNIQYF; DNA: TGTGCCAGTAGTGCGGGACGGCCTCGGAATCCCAAAAACATTCAGTACTTC
size: .; J: TRBJ2-3; D: .; V: TRBV20-1; CDR3: CSAIWTHTQYF; DNA: TGCAGTGCTATCTGGACTCATACGCAGTATTTT
size: .; J: TRBJ2-6; D: .; V: TRBV9; CDR3: CASSVGQGTGSGANVLTF; DNA: TGTGCCAGCAGCGTAGGGCAGGGTACGGGCTCTGGGGCCAACGTCCTGACTTTC
size: .; J: TRBJ1-2; D: .; V: TRBV29-1; CDR3: CSVVAGVKAYGYTF; DNA: TGCAGCGTTGTAGCAGGGGTTAAGGCCTATGGCTACACCTTC
size: .; J: TRBJ1-2; D: TRBD1; V: TRBV15; CDR3: CATSRVRDRVSGYTF; DNA: TGTGCCACCAGCAGAGTACGGGACAGGGTATCTGGCTACACCTTC
size: .; J: TRBJ2-7; D: .; V: TRBV4-3; CDR3: CASSQEHRAVHEQYF; DNA: TGCGCCAGCAGCCAAGAGCACAGGGCGGTCCACGAGCAGTACTTC
size: once; J: TRBJ1-2; D: .; V: TRBV11-3; CDR3: CASSRMTEQSNYGYTF; DNA: TGTGCCAGCAGCCGTATGACAGAACAGTCTAACTATGGCTACACCTTC
size: .; J: TRBJ1-1; D: TRBD1; V: TRBV5-4; CDR3: CASTPPQGASGTEAFF; DNA: TGTGCCAGCACCCCCCCCCAGGGGGCATCGGGCACTGAAGCTTTCTTT
size: .; J: TRBJ1-1; D: TRBD1; V: TRBV5-1; CDR3: CASSSGTGGTEAFF; DNA: TGCGCCAGCAGCTCCGGGACAGGGGGCACTGAAGCTTTCTTT
size: .; J: TRBJ2-3; D: .; V: TRBV7-3; CDR3: CASSLSGVNTQYF; DNA: TGTGCCAGCAGCTTATCCGGAGTGAATACGCAGTATTTT
size: .; J: TRBJ1-5; D: .; V: TRBV28; CDR3: CASSFDRNSNQPQHF; DNA: TGTGCCAGCAGTTTCGACAGAAACTCCAATCAGCCCCAGCATTTT
size: .; J: TRBJ1-3; D: TRBD1; V: TRBV29-1; CDR3: CSGDRLLSGNTIYF; DNA: TGCAGCGGGGACAGGCTTCTCTCTGGAAACACCATATATTTT
size: .; J: TRBJ2-7; D: .; V: TRBV29-1; CDR3: CSVERQAPSYEQYF; DNA: TGCAGCGTTGAGAGACAGGCCCCCTCCTACGAGCAGTACTTC
size: .; J: TRBJ2-1; D: .; V: TRBV5-1; CDR3: CASTKSGESYNEQFF; DNA: TGCGCCAGCACCAAGTCCGGAGAGTCCTACAATGAGCAGTTCTTC
size: .; J: TRBJ1-6; D: .; V: TRBV7-9; CDR3: CASSLVVWGDNSPLHF; DNA: TGTGCCAGCAGCTTAGTTGTGTGGGGAGATAATTCACCCCTCCACTTT
size: .; J: TRBJ2-5; D: TRBD2; V: TRBV5-1; CDR3: CASSLTGTSGFQETQYF; DNA: TGCGCCAGCAGCCTAACCGGGACTAGCGGGTTCCAAGAGACCCAGTACTTC
size: .; J: TRBJ2-3; D: TRBD2; V: TRBV5-4; CDR3: CASSPTLAGVITDTQYF; DNA: TGTGCCAGCAGCCCTACCCTAGCGGGAGTTATCACAGATACGCAGTATTTT
size: .; J: TRBJ2-7; D: TRBD1; V: TRBV7-6; CDR3: CASSSGQGSAYEQYF; DNA: TGTGCCAGCAGCTCCGGACAGGGTTCAGCCTACGAGCAGTACTTC
size: once; J: TRBJ1-5; D: .; V: TRBV5-4; CDR3: CASSLYGSGQPQHF; DNA: TGTGCCAGCAGCTTATACGGGTCGGGTCAGCCCCAGCATTTT
size: .; J: TRBJ1-2; D: .; V: TRBV5-5; CDR3: CASSLVVDGYTF; DNA: TGTGCCAGCAGCTTGGTTGTAGATGGCTACACCTTC
size: .; J: TRBJ2-2; D: .; V: TRBV7-3; CDR3: CASSFQGPTNTGELFF; DNA: TGTGCCAGCAGCTTCCAGGGCCCTACGAACACCGGGGAGCTGTTTTTT
size: .; J: TRBJ2-7; D: TRBD2; V: TRBV4-2; CDR3: CASSPYGLSGGRDSYEQYF; DNA: TGTGCCAGCAGCCCCTACGGATTGAGCGGGGGGCGTGATTCCTACGAGCAGTACTTC
size: .; J: TRBJ2-3; D: TRBD2; V: TRBV4-2; CDR3: CASSQDLAGTGWADTQYF; DNA: TGTGCCAGCAGCCAAGACCTAGCGGGGACTGGTTGGGCAGATACGCAGTATTTT
size: .; J: TRBJ2-1; D: TRBD2; V: TRBV4-3; CDR3: CASSQNPGLAGYEQFF; DNA: TGCGCCAGCAGCCAAAATCCGGGACTAGCGGGGTATGAGCAGTTCTTC
size: .; J: TRBJ1-2; D: TRBD1; V: TRBV7-3; CDR3: CASSLERDRVGGYTF; DNA: TGTGCCAGCAGCTTAGAAAGGGACAGGGTCGGCGGCTACACCTTC
size: .; J: TRBJ1-4; D: .; V: TRBV7-2; CDR3: CASSRATNEKLFF; DNA: TGTGCCAGCAGCCGAGCAACTAATGAAAAACTGTTTTTT
size: .; J: TRBJ2-1; D: .; V: TRBV27; CDR3: CASSSPGKGYNEQFF; DNA: TGTGCCAGCAGTTCCCCAGGGAAAGGGTACAATGAGCAGTTCTTC
size: .; J: TRBJ1-2; D: .; V: TRBV5-5; CDR3: CASSLVGSTGYGYTF; DNA: TGTGCCAGCAGCTTGGTAGGGAGTACCGGCTATGGCTACACCTTC
size: .; J: TRBJ2-3; D: TRBD2; V: TRBV7-9; CDR3: CASSQWASGRRTDTQYF; DNA: TGTGCCAGCAGCCAATGGGCTAGCGGGAGACGGACAGATACGCAGTATTTT
size: .; J: TRBJ2-5; D: TRBD2; V: TRBV7-6; CDR3: CASSLALGTSGGYQETQYF; DNA: TGTGCCAGCAGCTTAGCGCTCGGGACTAGCGGGGGGTACCAAGAGACCCAGTACTTC
size: .; J: TRBJ2-3; D: TRBD1; V: TRBV19; CDR3: CASSVRGDTQYF; DNA: TGTGCCAGTAGCGTCAGGGGGGATACGCAGTATTTT
size: once; J: TRBJ2-3; D: .; V: TRBV2; CDR3: CASAWDITDTQYF; DNA: TGTGCCAGCGCCTGGGACATCACAGATACGCAGTATTTT
size: .; J: TRBJ2-5; D: .; V: TRBV9; CDR3: CASSLGPVETQYF; DNA: TGTGCCAGCAGCCTAGGGCCTGTGGAGACCCAGTACTTC
size: .; J: TRBJ2-3; D: .; V: TRBV11-3; CDR3: CASSLGGGGNTQYF; DNA: TGTGCCAGCAGCTTAGGGGGAGGCGGTAATACGCAGTATTTT
size: .; J: TRBJ2-2; D: .; V: TRBV5-4; CDR3: CASSPDSYTGELFF; DNA: TGTGCCAGCAGCCCAGACAGTTACACCGGGGAGCTGTTTTTT
size: .; J: TRBJ1-2; D: .; V: TRBV29-1; CDR3: CSVVDEGGGYTF; DNA: TGCAGCGTTGTTGACGAGGGCGGTGGCTACACCTTC
size: .; J: TRBJ2-1; D: .; V: TRBV7-9; CDR3: CASSLSAPGDYNEQFF; DNA: TGTGCCAGCAGCTTATCTGCGCCAGGGGACTACAATGAGCAGTTCTTC
size: .; J: TRBJ2-3; D: TRBD1; V: TRBV7-9; CDR3: CASSFLQGTDTQYF; DNA: TGTGCCAGCAGCTTTTTACAGGGGACAGATACGCAGTATTTT
size: .; J: TRBJ1-1; D: .; V: TRBV5-8; CDR3: CASSLVGGAEAFF; DNA: TGTGCCAGCAGCTTGGTTGGGGGGGCTGAAGCTTTCTTT
size: .; J: TRBJ2-7; D: .; V: TRBV11-1; CDR3: CASSPKTGFYEQYF; DNA: TGTGCCAGCAGCCCGAAGACAGGATTCTACGAGCAGTACTTC
size: .; J: TRBJ2-7; D: TRBD1; V: TRBV7-9; CDR3: CASSSDRGRYEQYF; DNA: TGTGCCAGCAGTTCAGACAGGGGGCGTTACGAGCAGTACTTC
size: .; J: TRBJ1-1; D: .; V: TRBV14; CDR3: CASSQDRDTEAFF; DNA: TGTGCCAGCAGCCAAGATCGGGACACTGAAGCTTTCTTT
size: .; J: TRBJ1-1; D: TRBD1; V: TRBV28; CDR3: CASSSTGAPNTEAFF; DNA: TGTGCCAGCAGTTCCACAGGGGCTCCGAACACTGAAGCTTTCTTT
size: .; J: TRBJ2-7; D: .; V: TRBV6-1; CDR3: CASSGDNLKSYEQYF; DNA: TGTGCCAGCAGTGGAGATAACCTGAAATCCTACGAGCAGTACTTC
size: .; J: TRBJ2-3; D: .; V: TRBV7-2; CDR3: CASSLTGSDTQYF; DNA: TGTGCCAGCAGCTTAACGGGGTCAGATACGCAGTATTTT
size: .; J: TRBJ2-4; D: .; V: TRBV29-1; CDR3: CSVEDPRSDYF; DNA: TGCAGCGTTGAAGATCCTAGATCAGACTACTTC
size: .; J: TRBJ1-2; D: .; V: TRBV6-1; CDR3: CASNLVPGGYTF; DNA: TGTGCCAGCAACCTCGTTCCGGGTGGCTACACCTTC
size: .; J: TRBJ2-4; D: TRBD1; V: TRBV2; CDR3: CARGQVAKNIQYF; DNA: TGTGCCAGGGGACAGGTAGCCAAAAACATTCAGTACTTC
size: .; J: TRBJ1-4; D: .; V: TRBV6-1; CDR3: CASSEQGGEKLFF; DNA: TGTGCCAGCAGTGAACAGGGCGGTGAAAAACTGTTTTTT
size: .; J: TRBJ1-1; D: .; V: TRBV7-6; CDR3: CASSLRSGNTEAFF; DNA: TGTGCCAGCAGCTTAAGGTCAGGAAACACTGAAGCTTTCTTT
size: .; J: TRBJ1-1; D: .; V: TRBV23-1; CDR3: CASSQSGPNFEAFF; DNA: TGCGCCAGCAGTCAATCGGGGCCAAACTTTGAAGCTTTCTTT